This TCR beta chain emerged from a study of blood T cell repertoires in COVID-19. Profiling relied on immunoSEQ multiplex PCR, and the TCRdb table lists in-frame clones only, not all of them. The sample has 200,000 to 250,000 clones; around nine tenths are singletons. The material sequenced was peripheral blood. The sequence came from a woman in her late teens or twenties who had recovered from COVID-19.

The CDR3 here is CASSEEGTSGNTIYF. CDR3 bases: TGTGCCAGCAGTGAGGAGGGGACTTCTGGAAACACCATATATTTT. This rearrangement joins TRBV2 to TRBJ1-3, with D tentatively TRBD1 (5 bases). The CDR3 extends over 15 amino acids. V was shortened by 3 bases and J by 1 base, with 10 bases between the two germline ends. Germline CDR1 SNHLY, CDR2 FYNNEI.